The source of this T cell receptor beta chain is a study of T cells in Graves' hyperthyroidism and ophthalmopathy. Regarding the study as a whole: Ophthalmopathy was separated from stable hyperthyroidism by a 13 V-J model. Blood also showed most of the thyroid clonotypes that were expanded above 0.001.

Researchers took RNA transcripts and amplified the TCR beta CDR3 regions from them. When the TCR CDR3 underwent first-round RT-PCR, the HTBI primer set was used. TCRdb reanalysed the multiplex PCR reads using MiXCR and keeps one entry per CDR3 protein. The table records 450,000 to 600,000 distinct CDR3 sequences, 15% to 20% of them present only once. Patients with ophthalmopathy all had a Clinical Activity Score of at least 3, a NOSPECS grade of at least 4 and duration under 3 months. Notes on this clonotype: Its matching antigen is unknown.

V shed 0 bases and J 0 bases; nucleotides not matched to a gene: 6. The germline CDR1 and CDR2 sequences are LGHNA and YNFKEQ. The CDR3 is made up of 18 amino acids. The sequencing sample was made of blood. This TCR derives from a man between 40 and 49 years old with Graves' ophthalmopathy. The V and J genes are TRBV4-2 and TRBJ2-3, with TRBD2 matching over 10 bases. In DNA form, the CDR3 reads TGTGCCAGCAGCCAAGATAAGTCGACTAGCGGGAGCACAGATACGCAGTATTTT. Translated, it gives CASSQDKSTSGSTDTQYF.